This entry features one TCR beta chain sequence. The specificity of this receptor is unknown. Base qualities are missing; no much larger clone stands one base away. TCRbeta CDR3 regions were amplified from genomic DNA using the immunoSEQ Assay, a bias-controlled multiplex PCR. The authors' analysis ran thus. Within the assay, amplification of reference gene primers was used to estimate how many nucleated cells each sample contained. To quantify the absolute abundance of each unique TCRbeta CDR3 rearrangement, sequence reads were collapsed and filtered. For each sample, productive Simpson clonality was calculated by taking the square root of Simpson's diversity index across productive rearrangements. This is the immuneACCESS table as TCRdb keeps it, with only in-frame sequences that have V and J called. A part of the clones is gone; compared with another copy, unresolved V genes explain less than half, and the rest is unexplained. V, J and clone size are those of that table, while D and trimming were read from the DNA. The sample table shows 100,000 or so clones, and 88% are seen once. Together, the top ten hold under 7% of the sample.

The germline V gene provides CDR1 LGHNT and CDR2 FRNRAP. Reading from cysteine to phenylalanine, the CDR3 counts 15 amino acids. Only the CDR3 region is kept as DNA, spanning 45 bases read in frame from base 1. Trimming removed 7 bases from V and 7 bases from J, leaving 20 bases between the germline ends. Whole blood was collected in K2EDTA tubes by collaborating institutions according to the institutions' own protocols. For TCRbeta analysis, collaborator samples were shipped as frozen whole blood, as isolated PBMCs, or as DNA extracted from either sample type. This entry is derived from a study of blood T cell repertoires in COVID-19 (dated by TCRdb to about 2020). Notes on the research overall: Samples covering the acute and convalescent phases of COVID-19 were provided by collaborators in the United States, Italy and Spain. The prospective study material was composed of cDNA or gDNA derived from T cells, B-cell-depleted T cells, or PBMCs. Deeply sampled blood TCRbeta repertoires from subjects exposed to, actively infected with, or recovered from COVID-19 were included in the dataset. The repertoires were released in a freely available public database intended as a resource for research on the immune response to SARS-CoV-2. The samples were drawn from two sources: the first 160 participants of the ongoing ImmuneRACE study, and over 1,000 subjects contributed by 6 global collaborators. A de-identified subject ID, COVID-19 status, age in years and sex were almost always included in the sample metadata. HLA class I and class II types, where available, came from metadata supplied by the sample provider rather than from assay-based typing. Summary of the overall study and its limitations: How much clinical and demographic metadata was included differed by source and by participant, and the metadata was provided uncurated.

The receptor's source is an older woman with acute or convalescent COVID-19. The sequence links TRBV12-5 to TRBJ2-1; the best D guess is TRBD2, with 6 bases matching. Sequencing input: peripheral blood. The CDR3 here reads CASASSEGPWNEQFF. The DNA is TGTGCTAGTGCCTCCTCGGAGGGCCCTTGGAATGAGCAGTTCTTC.